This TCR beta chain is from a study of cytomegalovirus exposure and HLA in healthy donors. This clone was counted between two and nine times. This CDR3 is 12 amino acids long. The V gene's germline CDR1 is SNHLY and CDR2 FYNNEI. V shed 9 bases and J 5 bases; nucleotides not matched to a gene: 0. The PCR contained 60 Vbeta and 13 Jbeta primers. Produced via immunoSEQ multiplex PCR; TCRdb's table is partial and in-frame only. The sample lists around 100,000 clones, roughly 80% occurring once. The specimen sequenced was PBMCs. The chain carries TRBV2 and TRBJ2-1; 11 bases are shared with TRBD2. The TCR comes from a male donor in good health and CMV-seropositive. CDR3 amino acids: CARGLADNEQFF. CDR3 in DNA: TGTGCCAGGGGACTAGCGGACAATGAGCAGTTCTTC.